Presented here are 11 T cell receptor beta chains from one specimen sequenced in a study of beta chain features in type 1 diabetes. These TCRs' antigens remain unknown. Reverse transcription of all isolated RNA meant that expressed TCRB transcripts were sequenced. Libraries were prepared by immunoSEQ multiplex PCR; TCRdb keeps only in-frame clonotypes and omits some of them. The top ten clones hold over 0.008% of a sample with 350,000 to 400,000 clones, roughly 12% of them seen once. Broader study findings: There was a moderate but significant shortening of TCRB CDR3s in all four CD4+ subsets of Type 1 diabetes patients.

Sequences were obtained from naive CD4+ T cells from blood. These receptors all come from a woman aged 18 to 35 with type 1 diabetes.

Only a few counts were recorded for this clone. CDR3 DNA: TGTGCCAACTATCGGACAGCTCCCGAAAAACTGTTTTTT. Protein product: CANYRTAPEKLFF. This chain uses TRBV28 with TRBJ1-4, with D maybe TRBD1 (6 bases). V was pared by 10 bases and J by 8 bases, with 17 bases between. Germline V CDR1 and CDR2: MDHEN, SYDVKM. The CDR3 consists of 13 residues.

The chain is built from TRBV19 and TRBJ1-1; 7 bases match TRBD1. Losses at the gene ends were 7 bases for V and 0 bases for J; bases not matched to a gene: 5. CDR3 length equals 14 residues. CDR1 is LNHDA and CDR2 is SQIVND in the germline V gene (reference sequence). The CDR3 DNA reads as TGTGCCAGTATCGGGGGACAGCTGAACACTGAAGCTTTCTTT. This codes for CASIGGQLNTEAFF.

The J gene is TRBJ2-1, the V gene TRBV4-3; D call uncertain. The V gene lost 1 base and the J gene lost 16 bases, with 17 bases spanning the gap. The length of the CDR3 is 13 residues. Germline CDR1 and CDR2: LGHNA and YSLEER. The CDR3 region has the DNA TGCGCCAGCAGCCAAGGCCTGACTGGCGTCCAATTCTTC. It codes for CASSQGLTGVQFF.

The rearrangement joins TRBV4-2 to TRBJ2-3; no clear D gene. V was trimmed by 3 bases and J by 6 bases, leaving 10 bases between them. The CDR3 contains 13 residues. From germline, CDR1 is LGHNA and CDR2 YNFKEQ. Written as DNA, the CDR3 is TGTGCCAGCAGCCAGACTGTGGCGGATACGCAGTATTTT. It encodes CASSQTVADTQYF.

The rearrangement links TRBV7-4 to TRBJ2-4; no definite D call. Trimming removed 7 bases at V and 0 bases at J, with 10 bases between. Germline V gene lookup returns CDR1 SGHVT and CDR2 SQSDAQ. The CDR3 consists of 14 residues. The DNA for the CDR3 is TGTGCCAGCATCGTAGCTCTAGCCAAAAACATTCAGTACTTC. The encoded protein is CASIVALAKNIQYF.

This clone was observed a few times. This chain uses TRBV4-3 with TRBJ2-3; TRBD2 matches 8 bases. The trim removed 0 bases at V and 6 bases at J, leaving 14 bases unmatched. CDR1 and CDR2 from the germline V gene are LGHNA and YSLEER. The CDR3 is 18 amino acids. The CDR3 bases are TGCGCCAGCAGCCAAGATCTAAGCGGGGGCGATCGCAAGGATACGCAGTATTTT. Its protein product is CASSQDLSGGDRKDTQYF.

This clone was counted a few times. V usage is TRBV19 and J usage is TRBJ2-1; 11 bases are a match to TRBD1. Looked up from germline, CDR1 is LNHDA and CDR2 is SQIVND (reference sequence). CDR3 length equals 13 residues. V shed 8 bases, J shed 6 bases, and the junction held 3 bases outside the gene matches. The CDR3 region has the DNA TGTGCCAGTGGACAGGGGGCAGGCAATGAGCAGTTCTTC. Amino acids: CASGQGAGNEQFF.

The V and J genes are TRBV7-2 and TRBJ2-4, with 10 bases matching TRBD2. The CDR3 loop spans 18 amino acids. J gave up 0 bases and V 1 base, and 6 bases lay outside the gene matches. From germline, CDR1 is SGHTA and CDR2 FQGNSA. The CDR3: CASSLGPSGGLAKNIQYF. The CDR3, as DNA: TGTGCCAGCAGCTTAGGGCCTAGCGGGGGCTTAGCCAAAAACATTCAGTACTTC.

The chain uses TRBV6-5 and TRBJ1-2, with D possibly matching TRBD1 (5 bases). Germline assignment: CDR1 MNHEY and CDR2 SVGAGI. Deletions cut 0 bases from V and 8 bases from J, with 16 bases between. The length of the CDR3 is 15 residues. CDR3: CASSYSVPRAGGYTF. CDR3 bases: TGTGCCAGCAGTTACTCGGTACCCCGGGCAGGGGGCTACACCTTC.

This clone came up a few times. The chain uses TRBV30 and TRBJ2-3, with TRBD2 identical over 10 bases. This CDR3 spans 15 amino acids. Germline CDR1 is GTSNPN and CDR2 is SVGIG (reference sequence). V lost 4 bases to trimming and J lost 5 bases; unmatched junction nucleotides: 9. As DNA, the CDR3 is TGTGCCTGGACGAAAATAGCGGGAGGTAGAGATACGCAGTATTTT. Translation gives CAWTKIAGGRDTQYF.

This clone was detected a few times. V usage is TRBV14 and J usage is TRBJ2-1; D call uncertain. V was trimmed by 0 bases and J by 10 bases, leaving 4 bases between them. This CDR3 contains 11 residues. Germline lookup yields CDR1 SGHDN and CDR2 FVKESK. CDR3 sequence (DNA): TGTGCCAGCAGCCAAGACAGAGAGCAGTTCTTC. Residues: CASSQDREQFF.